A selection of T cell receptor beta chains follows, all from one sample in a study of molecular identifiers for immune sequencing clone quantification. Using its own MiXCR run on the PCR reads, TCRdb lists one record per CDR3 protein. The sample yields 75,000 to 100,000 distinct CDR3 sequences, about 20% seen once. The specimen sequenced was naive CD8+ T cells from blood, with Jurkat cell RNA spiked in. These receptors all come from a human donor in good health. Some libraries in this study had Jurkat cell RNA spiked in. Both conserved end residues are part of each CDR3.

TRBV12-3/TRBV12-4,CASSFSSGAHQETQYF
TRBV14,CASSQGGSFEQYF
TRBV20-1,CSARSGQGYEQYF
TRBV27,CASSLGATGSEAFF
TRBV7-9,CASSAPGPLLEQYF
TRBV23-1,CASSQSTYTEAFF
TRBV4-1,CASSQGRGGVGLYGYTF
TRBV5-1,CASSVGAEQFF
TRBV12-3/TRBV12-4,CASSPEGAWEQYF
TRBV27,CASSPISRRRTIYNAQFF
TRBV6-6,CASTELAGGTDTQYF
TRBV28,CASHGEGSALQIATDTQYF
TRBV3-1,CASSQVPADTQYF
TRBV7-2,CASSSAGFNEQFF
TRBV6-2/TRBV6-3,CASSYGTPTNQYF
TRBV12-3/TRBV12-4,CASSPVRFGNTGELFF
TRBV5-4,CASSLPGSSASTGELFF
TRBV5-1,CASSLARGADTDTQYF
TRBV19,CASSIDPGNNEQFF
TRBV12-3/TRBV12-4,CASSSAGGGQETQYF
TRBV12-3/TRBV12-4,CASSPGSNTGELFF
TRBV30,CAWNPDNYNEQFF
TRBV13,CASSFRLSTDDEQFF
TRBV25-1,CASSDFELSF
TRBV9,CASSVEGHTEAFF
TRBV4-1,CASSRTGSSGEQYF
TRBV14,CASSQSYEQYF
TRBV21-1,CASSTGASAPNTEAFF
TRBV5-1,CASSPDLVRSTDTQYF
TRBV19,CASTAGGANSPLHF
TRBV7-9,CVSSWDRSYEQYF
TRBV2,CASMGGVADTQYF
TRBV7-8,CASTPSGTSKGPQHF
TRBV20-1,CSARDASRGLAKDTQYF
TRBV5-4,CASSPGLAGLNIQYF
TRBV19,CASSIGGSTEAFF
TRBV15,CATTDRASGNTIYF
TRBV6-2/TRBV6-3,CASSTGRFFEQYF
TRBV12-3/TRBV12-4,CASSPGQILSTDTQYF